This TCR beta chain emerged from a study of tumor-infiltrating lymphocytes in primary liver carcinoma. The study, taken as a whole, reports: Tumors carried a top-250-clone fraction significantly exceeding that of blood (p = 0.039).

Germline CDR1 is SGHAT and CDR2 is FQNNGV. This CDR3 has 15 residues. As regards this clonotype: The target antigen is unknown. The junction does not match germline at one end; this may be a read error.

Starting material for RNA and DNA co-extraction consisted of roughly 20-34 mg of unsorted bulk tissue. By surgical resection, the patients were treated for their primary liver carcinoma. With a constant-region primer, TCR beta cDNA was made from approximately 450 ng of total RNA. For TCR beta, libraries were produced by three nested multiplex PCR rounds using slightly modified ARM-PCR. The study ran its first two PCR rounds for roughly 10 cycles each, using TRBV1-TRBV30 forward primers and a C-beta reverse primer. TCRdb re-called the multiplex PCR reads through MiXCR, storing one row per CDR3 protein. The repertoire holds roughly 80,000 distinct CDR3 sequences, with approximately 62% as singletons.

The chain couples TRBV11-2 to TRBJ2-5; 9 nucleotides agree with TRBD2. The receptor comes from a man aged 35 to 55 with primary liver carcinoma and hepatitis B virus infection. Source material: tumor-adjacent normal liver tissue. The CDR3 nucleotides read TGTGCCAGCAACCTCAACCCGGGACTAGCAGAGACCCAGCACTTC. As protein: CASNLNPGLAETQHF.